The clone carrying this TCR beta chain appeared a single time. Its antigen is unknown. V lost 1 base, J lost 8 bases, and 20 bases lay in between. Germline V gene sequence: CDR1 MGHRA, CDR2 YSYEKL. CDR3 length: 16 amino acids. 60 Vbeta and 13 Jbeta primers were used in PCR. Repertoires were generated with immunoSEQ multiplex PCR, while TCRdb's copy carries only in-frame clones and drops some. The data show roughly 180,000 clones, 79% seen once. The source of the sample is a study of cytomegalovirus exposure and HLA in healthy donors. Study-wide findings and caveats: Most of the CMV-associated TCR beta chains (in a later analysis) appeared to be HLA-restricted. TCR beta sequences reportedly predicted the HLA-A and HLA-B alleles of most subjects accurately. Later examination showed HLA-associated TCR beta chains had greater clonal expansion than equally common others.

The sequenced sample consisted of PBMCs. The clonotype comes from a girl aged 10-17 years in good health and CMV-seropositive. This chain connects TRBV4-1 to TRBJ1-2; D perhaps matches TRBD1 (5 bases). The CDR3 DNA reads TGCGCCAGCAGCCAAGTCAGGCCTGGGGGGGGTGAAGGCTACACCTTC. It yields the protein CASSQVRPGGGEGYTF.